The rows below give T cell receptor beta chains drawn from one sample of a study of cytomegalovirus exposure and HLA in healthy donors. Libraries were prepared by immunoSEQ multiplex PCR; TCRdb keeps only in-frame clonotypes and omits some of them. In the table there are some 75,000 clones, about 96% of which are singletons. Sequenced input: PBMCs. These receptors originate from a woman between 18 and 29 years old in good health and CMV-seronegative. The CDR3 runs from the conserved cysteine through the conserved F or W. A D gene is named only where the DNA matches it firmly. Size tells how often a clone was seen (once, few, many) or the class of an expanded clone, and some rows leave it out.

clone_size,j_call,v_call,d_call,cdr3_length,cdr3_nt,cdr3_aa
.,TRBJ2-3,TRBV5-1,.,15,TGCGCCAGCAGCTCGGCACTAGACAGCACAGATACGCAGTATTTT,CASSSALDSTDTQYF
.,TRBJ2-5,TRBV7-7,.,13,TGTGCCAGCAGCTTAGGGCTCAACGGGGCCCAGTACTTC,CASSLGLNGAQYF
.,TRBJ2-1,TRBV15,.,12,TGTGCCACCAGCAGAAGGGAGAATGAGCAGTTCTTC,CATSRRENEQFF
.,TRBJ2-1,TRBV4-1,TRBD2,19,TGCGCCAGCAGCCATCAAAGGGTCGAGCGGGAGGGCCTCCTCGGCGAGCAGTTCTTC,CASSHQRVEREGLLGEQFF
.,TRBJ1-4,TRBV9,TRBD1,15,TGTGCCAGCAGCGGGGGGGACAGACAAAATGAAAAACTGTTTTTT,CASSGGDRQNEKLFF
few,TRBJ2-3,TRBV6-4,TRBD2,18,TGTGCCAGCAGTGGATCCAACACATCTAGCGGAGACACAGATACGCAGTATTTT,CASSGSNTSSGDTDTQYF
.,TRBJ2-1,TRBV11-3,.,12,TGTGCCAGCAGCCGACAGAACAATGAGCAGTTCTTC,CASSRQNNEQFF
.,TRBJ2-7,TRBV11-2,TRBD1,13,TGTGCCATCCTACAGGGGGCGAAGGACGAGCAGTACTTC,CAILQGAKDEQYF
.,TRBJ2-1,TRBV30,.,16,TGTGCCTGGATACGGGTGCGGTTCAAAGGCGCCAATGAGCAGTTCTTC,CAWIRVRFKGANEQFF
.,TRBJ2-1,TRBV5-1,TRBD2,15,TGCGCCAGCAGCGCGGGAGGGACAAACAACAATGAGCAGTTCTTC,CASSAGGTNNNEQFF
once,TRBJ2-7,TRBV7-9,.,16,TGTGCCAGCAGCTTATATGGTTCCAGCGGTGCTGAGGAGCAGTACTTC,CASSLYGSSGAEEQYF
.,TRBJ1-2,TRBV6-6,TRBD1,16,TGTGCCAGCAGTTACGACTGGGACAGGTCGATATATGGCTACACCTTC,CASSYDWDRSIYGYTF
.,TRBJ1-1,TRBV7-4,.,15,TGTGCCAGCAGCTGGAAACAGGAAGAGAACACTGAAGCTTTCTTT,CASSWKQEENTEAFF
.,TRBJ2-1,TRBV9,TRBD2,18,TGTGCCAGCAGCTTAAGACCTAGCGGGAGGGATCCCTACAATGAGCAGTTCTTC,CASSLRPSGRDPYNEQFF
.,TRBJ2-7,TRBV7-8,.,15,TGTGCCAGCAGCTTAGATCCGCTAGCGACTCTCGAGCAGTACTTC,CASSLDPLATLEQYF
.,TRBJ2-7,TRBV6-6,.,12,TGTGCCAGCACCCAGGCAGCGGGTGAGCAGTACTTC,CASTQAAGEQYF
.,TRBJ2-2,TRBV7-9,.,14,TGTGCCAGCAGCTTTCGAGGGAACACCGGGGAGCTGTTTTTT,CASSFRGNTGELFF
.,TRBJ1-4,TRBV5-1,.,15,TGCGCCAGCAGCCCACGATCCGGGGGGTATGAAAAACTGTTTTTT,CASSPRSGGYEKLFF
.,TRBJ2-2,TRBV5-6,.,15,TGTGCCAGCAGCTCGGACTTGGCGGCTACCGGGGAGCTGTTTTTT,CASSSDLAATGELFF
.,TRBJ2-7,TRBV5-6,TRBD2,15,TGTGCCAGCAGCGGGGGACTAACCTTCTCCTACGAGCAGTACTTC,CASSGGLTFSYEQYF
.,TRBJ2-7,TRBV25-1,.,16,TGTGCCAGCAGCAACGGACAGAGCTGGACCTCCTACGAGCAGTACTTC,CASSNGQSWTSYEQYF
.,TRBJ1-2,TRBV27,.,18,TGTGCCAGCAGTTTAAGGGGCAGCCTAAACTCTTATTCCTATGGCTACACCTTC,CASSLRGSLNSYSYGYTF
.,TRBJ2-5,TRBV5-4,.,13,TGTGCCAGCAGCTTGGGAGTTCCAGAGACCCAGTACTTC,CASSLGVPETQYF
.,TRBJ1-1,TRBV19,TRBD1,13,TGTGCCAGTACGGGACAGACAAACACTGAAGCTTTCTTT,CASTGQTNTEAFF
.,TRBJ2-1,TRBV4-2,.,16,TGTGCCAGCAGCCAATATAGCCTCACCACGGGGAATGAGCAGTTCTTC,CASSQYSLTTGNEQFF
.,TRBJ2-2,TRBV4-2,TRBD2,19,TGTGCCAGCAGCCAACCCAATGCCGGGACTAGCGGTAACACCGGGGAGCTGTTTTTT,CASSQPNAGTSGNTGELFF
.,TRBJ2-4,TRBV6-1,.,19,TGTGCCAGCAGTGAAAGTGCCTGGTCCCCAGATCTAGCCAAAAACATTCAGTACTTC,CASSESAWSPDLAKNIQYF
once,TRBJ2-7,TRBV7-2,TRBD2,17,TGTGCCAGCAGCTTAGCCCCAGGACTAGCGGGAGCGGGGGAGCAGTACTTC,CASSLAPGLAGAGEQYF
.,TRBJ1-2,TRBV29-1,.,14,TGCAGCGTTGGAGGGCTGGACGGGGGGGGAGGCTACACCTTC,CSVGGLDGGGGYTF
.,TRBJ2-1,TRBV7-2,.,12,TGTGCCAGCAGCTTAGCTAACAATGAGCAGTTCTTC,CASSLANNEQFF
.,TRBJ2-7,TRBV9,TRBD2,14,TGTGCCAGCAGCGTAGAGCTAGCGGGAGGGAGACAGTACTTC,CASSVELAGGRQYF
few,TRBJ2-3,TRBV5-3,.,16,TGTGCCAGAGCGATATGGACAGCTCAAGGAACAGATACGCAGTATTTT,CARAIWTAQGTDTQYF
few,TRBJ1-2,TRBV5-1,TRBD1,15,TGCGCCAGCAGCTCGGGGAGGACAGGGGTGGATGGCTACACCTTC,CASSSGRTGVDGYTF
once,TRBJ1-2,TRBV19,TRBD1,16,TGTGCCAGTAGTATAGAGTGGGGACAGCCTTTCTATGGCTACACCTTC,CASSIEWGQPFYGYTF
.,TRBJ2-1,TRBV2,TRBD2,13,TGTGCCAGCAGACTAGCGGGGTCACCTGAGCAGTTCTTC,CASRLAGSPEQFF
.,TRBJ1-5,TRBV15,.,12,TGTGCCACCAGCAGAGACAGGGGCGGTGGGCATTTT,CATSRDRGGGHF
.,TRBJ1-3,TRBV18,.,16,TGTGCCAGCTCAGCCGAGAGGTCTAAGCTGGGAAACACCATATATTTT,CASSAERSKLGNTIYF
once,TRBJ2-5,TRBV13,TRBD1,15,TGTGCCAGCAGCTTAAGGGACAGAGTAGAAGAGACCCAGTACTTC,CASSLRDRVEETQYF
once,TRBJ2-5,TRBV6-5,TRBD2,15,TGTGCCAGCAGTGTAAGACTAGCGGGAGAGAAGACCCAGTACTTC,CASSVRLAGEKTQYF
.,TRBJ2-4,TRBV19,.,16,TGTGCCAGTACCCGGGGAACCAGAGGCGCCAAAAACATTCAGTACTTC,CASTRGTRGAKNIQYF
.,TRBJ2-2,TRBV19,.,16,TGTGCCAGTACGCCCCCGAGATCTATGGACACCGGGGAGCTGTTTTTT,CASTPPRSMDTGELFF
.,TRBJ2-2,TRBV6-5,.,15,TGTGCCAGCAATTCTGCGACGGGATACACCGGGGAGCTGTTTTTT,CASNSATGYTGELFF
once,TRBJ2-3,TRBV11-3,.,15,TGTGCCAGCAGCTTAGGGGGGCAGGAAACAGATACGCAGTATTTT,CASSLGGQETDTQYF
.,TRBJ2-7,TRBV18,TRBD2,14,TGTGCCAGCTCACTTGACGGGGGTGGACTAGCATGGGACTTC,CASSLDGGGLAWDF
.,TRBJ2-6,TRBV7-8,.,15,TGTGCCAGCAGCTTTCCGGTCTCTGGGGCCAACGTCCTGACTTTC,CASSFPVSGANVLTF
.,TRBJ2-2,TRBV7-2,.,14,TGTGCCAGCAGCCCCCGACTCGGCGGCGGGGAGCTGTTTTTT,CASSPRLGGGELFF
once,TRBJ2-5,TRBV5-6,TRBD1,14,TGTGCCAGCAGCTTACGGACAGGGTGGGAGACCCAGTACTTC,CASSLRTGWETQYF
.,TRBJ2-5,TRBV5-1,.,10,TGCGCCAGCACCCCGGAGACCCAGTACTTC,CASTPETQYF
.,TRBJ1-1,TRBV6-5,.,13,TGTGCCAGCAGTTACGGATTAGGAGGGAAGGCTTTCTTT,CASSYGLGGKAFF
.,TRBJ2-2,TRBV11-3,TRBD2,16,TGTGCCAGCAGACCCTCTAGCGGGGATAACACCGGGGAGCTGTTTTTT,CASRPSSGDNTGELFF
.,TRBJ2-2,TRBV6-1,.,10,TGTGCCAGCCGCACCGGGGAGCTGTTTTTT,CASRTGELFF
.,TRBJ1-1,TRBV27,TRBD1,14,TGTGCCAGCAGGGCCGGACAGGGACGGACTGAAGCTTTCTTT,CASRAGQGRTEAFF
.,TRBJ2-6,TRBV5-1,.,17,TGCGCCAGCAGCTTGTCGGCCACTAACTCTGGGGCCAACGTCCTGACTTTC,CASSLSATNSGANVLTF
.,TRBJ2-1,TRBV5-6,TRBD2,16,TGTGCCAGCAGCATGATACGGACTAGCGGCTACAATGAGCAGTTCTTC,CASSMIRTSGYNEQFF